The 15 T cell receptor beta chains presented below share a single source sample, sequenced in a study of blood T cell repertoires in COVID-19. The method was immunoSEQ multiplex PCR; TCRdb's version includes in-frame clones alone and lacks a portion of them. This sample has 180,000 or so clones, with roughly 83% found just once. The specimen was PBMCs or T cells enriched from blood (not recorded which). Receptors were obtained from a woman aged 60 to 75 who had recovered from COVID-19.

The chain couples TRBV27 to TRBJ1-5, with unresolved D. V lost 0 bases, J lost 7 bases, and 7 bases lay in between. The CDR3 is 13 residues long. CDR1 MNHEY and CDR2 SMNVEV come from the germline V gene (reference sequence). CDR3 sequence (DNA): TGTGCCAGCAGTTTATCGAGGTTCCAGCCCCAGCATTTT. Its protein product is CASSLSRFQPQHF.

V and J are TRBV7-2 and TRBJ1-2; D is undetermined. The CDR3 spans 13 residues. CDR1 is SGHTA, CDR2 FQGNSA, per germline. V was clipped by 2 bases and J by 5 bases, with 9 bases between them. CDR3 amino acids: CASSLRGPYGYTF. The CDR3 DNA sequence: TGTGCCAGCAGCTTAAGAGGCCCATATGGCTACACCTTC. The full variable domain, in which reference TRBV7-2 and TRBJ1-2 provide the parts outside the CDR3, is GAGVSQSPSNKVTEKGKDVELRCDPISGHTALYWYRQSLGQGLEFLIYFQGNSAPDKSGLPSDRFSAERTGGSVSTLTIQRTQQEDSAVYLCASSLRGPYGYTFGSGTRLTVV.

V and J are TRBV5-6 and TRBJ1-4; TRBD1 matches 9 bases. Germline values: CDR1 SGHDT, CDR2 YYEEEE. V gave up 4 bases and J gave up 3 bases; unmatched junction bases: 10. The CDR3 is 17 amino acids. The CDR3 loop is CASSADRGSSPNEKLFF. CDR3 bases: TGTGCCAGCAGCGCGGACAGGGGTTCGTCGCCTAATGAAAAACTGTTTTTT.

There are many counts of this clone. This rearrangement joins TRBV6-2 or TRBV6-3 to TRBJ1-5; tentative D call: TRBD1 (6 bases). Germline V gene data show CDR1 as MNHEY and CDR2 as SVGEGT. This CDR3 has 12 residues. V was trimmed by 5 bases and J by 12 bases, leaving 14 bases between them. This CDR3 reads CASSLRQAHQHF. The CDR3 region has the DNA TGTGCCAGCAGTCTCAGACAGGCTCACCAGCATTTT.

The chain has TRBV2 and TRBJ2-2; 8 bases agree with TRBD1. V shed 7 bases and J 4 bases; nucleotides not matched to a gene: 8. The CDR3 extends over 15 amino acids. Per germline, CDR1 SNHLY and CDR2 FYNNEI. CDR3 region: CASKVDRAGTGELFF. The CDR3 coding sequence is TGTGCCAGCAAGGTGGACAGGGCGGGCACCGGGGAGCTGTTTTTT.

CDR3 sequence: CASSVFGETEAFF. The CDR3 coding sequence is TGTGCCAGCAGCGTTTTCGGTGAGACTGAAGCTTTCTTT. The chain is built from TRBV9 and TRBJ1-1; D gene uncertain. The CDR3 runs 13 residues. CDR1 and CDR2 (germline): SGDLS, YYNGEE. The ends were cut back, 2 bases at V and 5 bases at J, with 10 bases in the middle.

V is TRBV9 and J is TRBJ2-3; 11 bases are shared with TRBD2. This CDR3 spans 16 amino acids. Losses at the gene ends were 5 bases for V and 4 bases for J; bases not matched to a gene: 9. Germline V gene sequence: CDR1 SGDLS, CDR2 YYNGEE. The CDR3 nucleotides read TGTGCCAGCAGTATTAGCGGGGGGGCAAGGGCAGATACGCAGTATTTT. Protein product: CASSISGGARADTQYF.

The J gene is TRBJ2-4, the V gene TRBV6-5; 10 bases are shared with TRBD2. Germline CDR1 reads MNHEY; CDR2 reads SVGAGI. V lost 6 bases, J lost 5 bases, and 7 bases stayed unmatched. The CDR3 is made up of 15 amino acids. CDR3 protein: CASRFLSGGENIQYF. The CDR3, as DNA: TGTGCCAGCAGATTCCTGAGCGGGGGGGAAAACATTCAGTACTTC.

The V gene is TRBV11-3, the J gene TRBJ2-1, with D perhaps matching TRBD1 (7 bases). Germline V lookup: CDR1 SGHNT, CDR2 YENEEA. The CDR3 sequence is 17 residues long. V lost 1 base to trimming and J lost 0 bases, with 13 bases between them. CDR3 DNA sequence: TGTGCCAGCAGCTTAGGATCAGGGGGGAGCTCCTACAATGAGCAGTTCTTC. This gives the protein CASSLGSGGSSYNEQFF.

The chain joins TRBV7-9 to TRBJ1-1, with D possibly being TRBD1 (5 bases). Germline V gives CDR1 SEHNR, CDR2 FQNEAQ (reference sequence). The CDR3 runs to 17 residues. V was cut by 5 bases and J by 5 bases, with 24 bases left in between. Here the CDR3 reads CASSPTRWGDWLTEAFF. The CDR3 nucleotides are TGTGCCAGCAGCCCTACAAGATGGGGGGACTGGTTGACTGAAGCTTTCTTT.

The table lists this clone with a count of one. This chain uses TRBV2 with TRBJ1-1; no reliable D call. Germline CDR1 SNHLY, CDR2 FYNNEI. The length of the CDR3 is 13 residues. Trimming stripped 6 bases from V and 1 base from J, with 9 bases between. CDR3 residues: CASRMEENTEAFF. CDR3 in DNA: TGTGCCAGCAGGATGGAGGAGAACACTGAAGCTTTCTTT.

The sample holds a few counts of this clone. The chain employs TRBV10-3 and TRBJ1-3; weak D call: TRBD1 (5 bases). The V gene's germline CDR1 is ENHRY and CDR2 SYGVKD. V shed 3 bases and J shed 3 bases, with 24 bases lying between them. This CDR3 has 19 residues. The CDR3 reads CAISEGGGRQSLGGNTIYF. In DNA form, the CDR3 reads TGTGCCATCAGTGAAGGCGGGGGTCGGCAGTCCCTTGGTGGAAACACCATATATTTT.

The V and J genes are TRBV2 and TRBJ1-6, with 8 nucleotides matching TRBD1. The CDR3 runs 14 residues. V shed 5 bases, J shed 10 bases, and the junction held 7 bases outside the gene matches. CDR1 is SNHLY, CDR2 FYNNEI, per germline. This CDR3 is CASSRQGSRSPLHF. The CDR3, as DNA: TGTGCCAGCAGTCGACAGGGGAGTAGATCACCCCTCCACTTT.

This clone appeared a few times. The CDR3 here is CASSLMTALEQFF. DNA for the CDR3: TGTGCCAGCAGCTTGATGACAGCCCTTGAGCAGTTCTTC. The genes are TRBV5-6 and TRBJ2-1; possible D gene TRBD1, 5 bases. This CDR3 spans 13 amino acids. The V gene lost 1 base and the J gene lost 9 bases, with 11 bases spanning the gap. In germline, CDR1 is SGHDT, CDR2 YYEEEE.

The rearrangement links TRBV14 to TRBJ1-2; a weak D match, TRBD1 (5 bases). Trimming took off 0 bases at V and 8 bases at J, with 16 bases between the two ends. Per the germline V gene, CDR1 is SGHDN and CDR2 is FVKESK. The CDR3 runs to 15 residues. The CDR3 spells CASSQERRGGGGYTF. The CDR3 nucleotides read TGTGCCAGCAGCCAAGAAAGGCGGGGGGGTGGAGGCTACACCTTC.